This TCR beta chain comes out of a study of blood T cell repertoires in COVID-19. Across the study: Samples representing acute and convalescent COVID-19 were sourced from the United States, Italy and Spain. Sources were T cells, B-cell-depleted T cells, or PBMCs; the material itself was cDNA or gDNA.

In the authors' workflow: Amplification from reference gene primers served as the basis for estimated nucleated cell counts. Data came from immunoSEQ multiplex PCR; TCRdb stores just in-frame clones and leaves some out. The D gene and trimming were derived from the DNA, and the V and J assignments and clone size from that table. The table includes about 100,000 clones, more than 75% detected once. This CDR3 is built from 13 residues. V was pared by 6 bases and J by 6 bases, with 7 bases of the junction left unmatched. Germline V gene lookup returns CDR1 ENHRY and CDR2 SYGVKD. The sequencing input was peripheral blood. This clonotype was obtained from a man between 60 and 75 years old with acute or convalescent COVID-19. The V gene is TRBV10-3, the J gene TRBJ1-1; 7 bases agree with TRBD1. The CDR3 protein is CAIRRQGAAEAFF. For the CDR3, the DNA is TGTGCCATCAGACGACAGGGAGCCGCTGAAGCTTTCTTT.